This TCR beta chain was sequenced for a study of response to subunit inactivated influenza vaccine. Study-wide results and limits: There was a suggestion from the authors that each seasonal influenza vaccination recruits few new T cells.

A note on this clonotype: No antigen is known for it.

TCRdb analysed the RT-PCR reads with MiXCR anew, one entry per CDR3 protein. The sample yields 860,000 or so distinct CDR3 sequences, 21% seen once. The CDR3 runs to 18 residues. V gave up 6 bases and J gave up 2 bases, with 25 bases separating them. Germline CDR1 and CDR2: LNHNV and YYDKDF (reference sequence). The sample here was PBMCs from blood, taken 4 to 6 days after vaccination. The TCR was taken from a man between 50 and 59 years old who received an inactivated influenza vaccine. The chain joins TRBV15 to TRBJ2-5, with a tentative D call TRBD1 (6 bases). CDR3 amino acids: CATSSSRRFTGQQETQYF. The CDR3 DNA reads TGTGCCACCAGTAGTTCTCGGCGTTTCACAGGGCAACAAGAGACCCAGTACTTC.